This entry concerns a single TCR beta chain. Its antigen remains unidentified. Within one base of it there is no much larger clone, and no base qualities were kept. At the junction V is shortened by 3 bases and J by 3 bases, with 3 bases in between. Including cysteine and phenylalanine, the CDR3 has 11 amino acids. Solely the CDR3 DNA is kept, with 33 bases framed from the first base. CDR1 and CDR2 (MNHNS, SASEGT) derive from the germline V gene. The sample comes from a study of cytomegalovirus exposure and HLA in healthy donors (dated by TCRdb to the late 2010s). Background on the whole study: According to a later analysis, the approximately 120 validation repertoires were produced on the same platform as the approximately 600 repertoires of the first cohort. The study was designed to test whether signatures of past pathogen exposure could be identified by cataloging public T cell receptors. To predict cytomegalovirus infection status, the study combined high-throughput TCR immunosequencing, statistical association of individual TCRs with disease status, and machine learning. In addition to the first cohort of around 670 subjects, a separate validation cohort of 120 different subjects was used.

Receptor libraries were prepared by the immunoSEQ multiplex PCR assay. In the original analysis: A statistical classification framework was built to diagnose cytomegalovirus status from the catalog of TCR beta chain sequences. TCRdb obtained this table from immuneACCESS and retained in-frame rearrangements with V and J assigned. These tables miss some clones; where compared with another copy, unresolved V genes account for less than half of the shortfall, and the remainder is unexplained. From that table come the V and J calls and clone size; the DNA was used to work out D and trimming. The sample table lists 250,000 to 300,000 clones, about 86% of them with a count of one. 0.9% to 1.1% of the sample lies in the top ten. Points the paper makes about the study in general: A few of the identified cytomegalovirus-associated TCR beta chains were confirmed in vitro to be specific for cytomegalovirus antigens. Most TCR sequences were seen in very few donors, while some public TCRs were found in many individuals. It was suggested by the authors that the approach could potentially be generalized to other disease states and immunological phenotypes. Subsequent analysis determined that TCRs grouped into clusters in the first cohort also showed a tendency toward co-occurrence across the 120 or so validation repertoires, and approximately 93% of cluster scores exceeded 0. In the study, around 160 TCR beta chains were listed as associated with cytomegalovirus. All 120 or so repertoires were used to score co-occurrence in the validation cohort in a later analysis, because that analysis had no HLA typing for the cohort. In both the original and validation cohorts, the classifier was reported to diagnose cytomegalovirus status with high specificity and sensitivity.

Donors formed part of the validation cohort, which comprised over a hundred subjects and was distinct from the first cohort of over 500 subjects. This receptor chain uses TRBV6-1 and TRBJ2-7, with no confident D gene call. Sequencing input: PBMCs. The clonotype originates from a woman between 18 and 30 years old in good health and CMV-seronegative. The CDR3 protein is CASSDIYEQYF. The DNA reads TGTGCCAGCAGTGATATCTACGAGCAGTACTTC.